This TCR beta chain was obtained from a study of blood T cells in healthy people across ages. Looking at the study overall: In model experiments, template switching was able to capture about one barcoded beta molecule for every two T cells that were present. Study results and caveats: The recorded TCR beta diversity per million T cells decreased in a roughly linear manner with age.

A second roughly 7 to 12 cycle PCR used barcoded and J-beta primers. A template-switch adaptor with 12 random nucleotides tagged each cDNA molecule. From the 5' RACE reads, TCRdb called clonotypes with MiXCR, one entry per CDR3 protein. Of roughly 1,500,000 distinct CDR3 sequences listed, roughly a third are singletons. About this clonotype itself: Its cognate antigen is unknown.

V lost 0 bases to trimming and J lost 0 bases; unmatched junction nucleotides: 12. The germline V gene encodes CDR1 WNHNN and CDR2 SYGVQD (reference sequence). This CDR3 comprises 20 residues. Each sample gave at least 6.5 million isolated PBMCs. Sample: blood. The chain joins TRBV10-1 to TRBJ2-3; 10 nucleotides line up with TRBD2. The receptor's source is a woman in her thirties in good health. CDR3 in DNA: TGCGCCAGCAGTGAGTCGAGGCTAGCGGGGGTCCTCGCTAGCACAGATACGCAGTATTTT. Protein: CASSESRLAGVLASTDTQYF.